This T cell receptor (beta chain) was obtained from a study of beta chain features in type 1 diabetes. Every bit of the isolated RNA underwent reverse transcription, so sequencing read expressed TCRB transcripts. Libraries were prepared by immunoSEQ multiplex PCR; TCRdb keeps only in-frame clonotypes and omits some of them. The table includes roughly 150,000 clones, roughly 9% detected once. This clone turned up a few times. Its target is unknown. Overall study results and limits: Across all four CD4+ subsets, people with type 1 diabetes showed modestly shorter TCRB CDR3s.

This TCR derives from a woman aged 30 to 39 with type 1 diabetes. The sequenced material came from central memory CD4+ T cells from blood.

CDR3 sequence reads: CASTVGGQPQHF. As DNA, the CDR3 is TGTGCCAGCACCGTAGGGGGTCAGCCCCAGCATTTT. The chain joins TRBV28 to TRBJ1-5; D may be TRBD1 (6 bases). CDR1 is MDHEN and CDR2 is SYDVKM in the germline V gene. V was shortened by 7 bases and J by 6 bases, with 10 bases between the two germline ends. The CDR3 sequence is 12 residues long.